This T cell receptor (beta chain) was identified in a study of metastatic and nonmetastatic thyroid tumors (dated by TCRdb to about 2020). Concerning the study at large: For patients with malignant and with benign thyroid disease, the researchers compared repertoires between peripheral blood samples and tumor or nodule tissue samples. Study-wide conclusions, independent of this receptor: In both blood and tumor samples, malignant tumors were reported to have significantly higher TCR beta diversity than benign nodules.

Library construction relied on PCR. Sequenced on an Illumina HiSeq 4000. High-throughput sequencing was used to profile the CDR3 region of the TCR beta-chain in every patient. In the original analysis: The researchers built a classifier to tell apart papillary thyroid cancer patients with distant metastasis, based on CDR3 differences among clinicopathological groups. The Shannon index was used to assess repertoire diversity, and the Morisita-Horn index was used to assess tumor-blood repertoire similarity. The public reads were run again by TCRdb, first through fastp at Q25 and then through MiXCR, and only productive beta chains were kept. These V and J calls are TCRdb output, not the study's own analysis. Here the sample has just over 15,000 clones; about 35% occur a single time. The ten biggest clones cover 9.5% to 12% of the sample. This clone was picked up many times. Its antigen has not been determined. Per-base quality was not reported, and no clone a single base away is much larger than it.

The CDR3, cysteine through phenylalanine, is 15 amino acids long. Of all the DNA, just the CDR3 is kept, 45 bases in frame from base 1. V has 6 bases trimmed and J has 2 bases trimmed; junction bases matching no gene number 9. Based on the germline V gene, the CDR1 and CDR2 sequences are MNHNS and SASEGT. Before undergoing thyroid surgery, none of the patients had been given any kind of treatment. Patient clinical samples collected from about 2011 to 2018 were retrospectively analysed using T-cell receptor beta sequencing. The rearrangement joined TRBV6-1 to TRBJ2-7; 8 bases in between match TRBD1. Sequencing was performed on tumor tissue. The TCR sequence derives from a male donor with papillary thyroid cancer or a benign thyroid nodule (not recorded which). Some clones in this sample may be carry-over from other donors' samples. The bases are TGTGCCAGCAGGCAGGACAGGGACTTCCCCTACGAGCAGTACTTC. Translated, it reads CASRQDRDFPYEQYF.